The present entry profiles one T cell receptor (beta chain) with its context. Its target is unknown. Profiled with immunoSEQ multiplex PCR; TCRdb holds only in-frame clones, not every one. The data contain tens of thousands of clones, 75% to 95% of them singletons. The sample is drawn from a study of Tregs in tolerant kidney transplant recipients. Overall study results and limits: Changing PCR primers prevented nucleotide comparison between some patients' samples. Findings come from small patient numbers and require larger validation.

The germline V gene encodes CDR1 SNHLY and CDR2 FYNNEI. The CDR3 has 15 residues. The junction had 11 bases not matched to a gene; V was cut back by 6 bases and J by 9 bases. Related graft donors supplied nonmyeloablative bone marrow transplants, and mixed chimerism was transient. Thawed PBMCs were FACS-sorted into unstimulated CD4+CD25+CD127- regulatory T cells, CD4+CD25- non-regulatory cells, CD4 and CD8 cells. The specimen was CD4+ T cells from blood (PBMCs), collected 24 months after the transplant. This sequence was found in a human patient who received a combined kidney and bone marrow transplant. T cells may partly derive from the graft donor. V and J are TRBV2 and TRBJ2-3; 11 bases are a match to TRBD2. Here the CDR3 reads CASRRLAGPVETQYF. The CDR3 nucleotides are TGTGCCAGCAGGAGACTAGCGGGGCCCGTTGAAACGCAGTATTTT.